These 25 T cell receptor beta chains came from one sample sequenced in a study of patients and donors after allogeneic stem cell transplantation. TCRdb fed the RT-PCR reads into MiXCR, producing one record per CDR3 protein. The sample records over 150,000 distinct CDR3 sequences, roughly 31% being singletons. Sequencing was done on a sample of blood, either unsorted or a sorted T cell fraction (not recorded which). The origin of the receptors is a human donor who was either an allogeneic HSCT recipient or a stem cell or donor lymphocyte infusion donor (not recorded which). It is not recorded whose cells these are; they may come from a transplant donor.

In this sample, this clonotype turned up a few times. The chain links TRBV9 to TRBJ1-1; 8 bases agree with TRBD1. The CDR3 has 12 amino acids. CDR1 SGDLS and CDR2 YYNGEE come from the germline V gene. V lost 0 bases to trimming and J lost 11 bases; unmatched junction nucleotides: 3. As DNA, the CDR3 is TGTGCCAGCAGCGTAGTGGACAGGGCGGCTTTCTTT. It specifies CASSVVDRAAFF.

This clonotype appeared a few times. CDR3 coding DNA: TGTGCCAGCAGCCGAGGGGGCGCGGGCCTCTACACCGGGGAGCTGTTTTTT. Translating gives CASSRGGAGLYTGELFF. This chain uses TRBV9 with TRBJ2-2; 7 nucleotides match TRBD1. Trimming took 4 bases from V and 3 from J; bases not matched to a gene: 12. The CDR3 consists of 17 residues. CDR1 SGDLS and CDR2 YYNGEE come from the germline V gene.

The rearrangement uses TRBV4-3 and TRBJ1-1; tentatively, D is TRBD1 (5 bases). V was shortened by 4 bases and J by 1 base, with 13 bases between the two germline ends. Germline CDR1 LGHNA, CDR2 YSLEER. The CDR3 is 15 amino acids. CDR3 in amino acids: CASSPATGGNTEAFF. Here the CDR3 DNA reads TGCGCCAGCAGCCCCGCAACAGGAGGGAACACTGAAGCTTTCTTT.

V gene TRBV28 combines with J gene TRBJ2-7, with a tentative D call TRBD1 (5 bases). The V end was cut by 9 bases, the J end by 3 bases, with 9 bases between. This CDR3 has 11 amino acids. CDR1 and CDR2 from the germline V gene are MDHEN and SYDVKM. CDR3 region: CARTGVYEQYF. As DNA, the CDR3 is TGTGCCAGAACAGGAGTCTACGAGCAGTACTTC.

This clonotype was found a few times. Here the CDR3 reads CASSLTTQAGNTIYF. DNA of the CDR3: TGCGCCAGCAGCTTAACCACCCAGGCAGGAAACACCATATATTTT. V gene TRBV5-1 combines with J gene TRBJ1-3, with D hard to call. The V end lost 2 bases, the J end lost 4 bases, and 13 bases lay between the germline ends. CDR3 length equals 15 residues. Germline loops: CDR1 SGHRS, CDR2 YFSETQ.

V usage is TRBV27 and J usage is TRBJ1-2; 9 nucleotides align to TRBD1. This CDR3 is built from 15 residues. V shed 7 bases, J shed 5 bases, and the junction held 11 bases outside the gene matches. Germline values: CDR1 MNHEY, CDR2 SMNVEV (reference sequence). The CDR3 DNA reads TGTGCCAGCACCCCCCGACAGGGGGTTTCTTATGGCTACACCTTC. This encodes CASTPRQGVSYGYTF.

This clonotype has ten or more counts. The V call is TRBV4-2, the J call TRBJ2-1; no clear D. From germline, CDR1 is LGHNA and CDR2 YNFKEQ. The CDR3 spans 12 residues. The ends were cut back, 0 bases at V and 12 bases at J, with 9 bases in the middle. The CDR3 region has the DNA TGTGCCAGCAGCCAAGAGACCAGGTGGCAGTTCTTC. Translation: CASSQETRWQFF.

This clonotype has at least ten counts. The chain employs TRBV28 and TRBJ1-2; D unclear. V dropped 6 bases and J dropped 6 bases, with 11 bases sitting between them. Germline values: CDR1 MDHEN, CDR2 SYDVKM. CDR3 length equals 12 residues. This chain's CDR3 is CASSPGRHGYTF. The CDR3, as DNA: TGTGCCAGCAGCCCCGGGCGCCATGGCTACACCTTC.

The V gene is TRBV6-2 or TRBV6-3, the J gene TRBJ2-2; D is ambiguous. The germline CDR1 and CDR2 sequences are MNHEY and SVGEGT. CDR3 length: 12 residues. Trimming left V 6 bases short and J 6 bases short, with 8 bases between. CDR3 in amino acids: CASRDGPGELFF. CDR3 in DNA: TGTGCCAGCAGGGATGGTCCCGGGGAGCTGTTTTTT.

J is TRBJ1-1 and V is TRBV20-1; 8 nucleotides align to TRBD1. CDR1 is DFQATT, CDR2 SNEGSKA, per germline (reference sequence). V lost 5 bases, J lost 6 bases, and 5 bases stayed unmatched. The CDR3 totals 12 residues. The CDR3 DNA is TGCAGTGCTGAGGACAGGGTACCTGAAGCTTTCTTT. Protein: CSAEDRVPEAFF.

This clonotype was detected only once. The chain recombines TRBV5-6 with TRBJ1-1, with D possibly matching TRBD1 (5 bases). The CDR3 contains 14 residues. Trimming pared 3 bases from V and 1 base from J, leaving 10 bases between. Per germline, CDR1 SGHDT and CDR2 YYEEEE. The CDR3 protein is CASSWGTGNTEAFF. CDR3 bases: TGTGCCAGCAGCTGGGGGACGGGGAACACTGAAGCTTTCTTT.

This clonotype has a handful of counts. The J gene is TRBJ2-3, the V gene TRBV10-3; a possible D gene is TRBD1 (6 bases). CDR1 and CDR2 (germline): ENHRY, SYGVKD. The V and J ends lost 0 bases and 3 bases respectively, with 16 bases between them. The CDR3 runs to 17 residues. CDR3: CAISESMGAGGTDTQYF. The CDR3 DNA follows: TGTGCCATCAGTGAGTCAATGGGGGCTGGGGGAACAGATACGCAGTATTTT.

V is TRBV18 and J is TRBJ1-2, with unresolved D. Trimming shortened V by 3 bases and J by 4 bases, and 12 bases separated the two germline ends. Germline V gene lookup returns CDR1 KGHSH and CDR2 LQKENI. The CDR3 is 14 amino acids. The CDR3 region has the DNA TGTGCCAGCTCACCTCCGTGGCGGCCCTATGGCTACACCTTC. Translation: CASSPPWRPYGYTF.

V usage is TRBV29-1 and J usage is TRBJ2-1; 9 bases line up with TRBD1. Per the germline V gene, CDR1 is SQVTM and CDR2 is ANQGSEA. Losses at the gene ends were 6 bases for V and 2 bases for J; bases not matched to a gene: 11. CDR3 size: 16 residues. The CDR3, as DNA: TGCAGCGTCAAGGACGGACAGGGGCTCACCTACAATGAGCAGTTCTTC. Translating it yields CSVKDGQGLTYNEQFF.

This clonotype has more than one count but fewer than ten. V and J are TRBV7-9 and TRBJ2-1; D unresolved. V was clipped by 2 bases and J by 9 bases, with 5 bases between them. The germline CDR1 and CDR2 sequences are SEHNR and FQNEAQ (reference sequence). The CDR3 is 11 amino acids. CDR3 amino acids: CASSLYLEQFF. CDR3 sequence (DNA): TGTGCCAGCAGCTTATACCTTGAGCAGTTCTTC. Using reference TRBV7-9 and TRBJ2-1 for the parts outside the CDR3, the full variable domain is DTGVSQNPRHKITKRGQNVTFRCDPISEHNRLYWYRQTLGQGPEFLTYFQNEAQLEKSRLLSDRFSAERPKGSFSTLEIQRTEQGDSAMYLCASSLYLEQFFGPGTRLTVL.

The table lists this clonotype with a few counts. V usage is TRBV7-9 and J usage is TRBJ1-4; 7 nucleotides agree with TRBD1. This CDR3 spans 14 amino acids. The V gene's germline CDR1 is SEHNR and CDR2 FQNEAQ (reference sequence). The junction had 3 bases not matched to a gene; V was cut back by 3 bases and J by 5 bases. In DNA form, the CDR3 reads TGTGCCAGCAGCTTTCGGGACAGAAATGAAAAACTGTTTTTT. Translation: CASSFRDRNEKLFF.

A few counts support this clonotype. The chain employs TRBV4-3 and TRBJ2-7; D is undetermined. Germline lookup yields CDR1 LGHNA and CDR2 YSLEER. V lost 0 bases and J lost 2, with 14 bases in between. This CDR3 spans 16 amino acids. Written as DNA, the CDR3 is TGCGCCAGCAGCCAAGATAGGGCCGTGAGCGCCTACGAGCAGTACTTC. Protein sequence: CASSQDRAVSAYEQYF.

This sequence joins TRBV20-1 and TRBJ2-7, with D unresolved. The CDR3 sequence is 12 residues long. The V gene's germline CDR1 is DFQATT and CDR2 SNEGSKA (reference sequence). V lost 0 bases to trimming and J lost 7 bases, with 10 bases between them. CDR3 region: CSARDTRPEQYF. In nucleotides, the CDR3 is TGCAGTGCTAGAGATACCCGGCCAGAGCAGTACTTC.

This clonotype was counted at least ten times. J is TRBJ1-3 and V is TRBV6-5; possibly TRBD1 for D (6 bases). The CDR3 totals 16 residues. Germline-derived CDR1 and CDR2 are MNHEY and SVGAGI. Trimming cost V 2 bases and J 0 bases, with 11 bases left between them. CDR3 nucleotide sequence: TGTGCCAGCAGTTACGGGGACATCTTCTCTGGAAACACCATATATTTT. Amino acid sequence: CASSYGDIFSGNTIYF.

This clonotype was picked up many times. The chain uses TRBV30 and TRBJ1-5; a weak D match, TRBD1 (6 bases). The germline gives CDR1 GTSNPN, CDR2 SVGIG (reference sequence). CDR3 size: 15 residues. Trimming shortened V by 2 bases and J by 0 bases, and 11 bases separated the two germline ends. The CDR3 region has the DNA TGTGCCTGGAGTCAGGGACATTTTAGCAATCAGCCCCAGCATTTT. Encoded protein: CAWSQGHFSNQPQHF.

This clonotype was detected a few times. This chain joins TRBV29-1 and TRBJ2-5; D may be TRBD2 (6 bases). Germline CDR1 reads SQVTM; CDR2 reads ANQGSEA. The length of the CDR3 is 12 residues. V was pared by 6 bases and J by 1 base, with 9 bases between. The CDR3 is CSVGDFQETQYF. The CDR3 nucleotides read TGCAGCGTAGGGGACTTCCAAGAGACCCAGTACTTC.

CDR3 DNA sequence: TGTGCCACCAGCAGAGACAGGGATCAGCCCCAGCATTTT. It is translated as CATSRDRDQPQHF. This rearrangement joins TRBV15 to TRBJ1-5, with a possible D match to TRBD1 (5 bases). Germline V gives CDR1 LNHNV, CDR2 YYDKDF (reference sequence). The CDR3 loop spans 13 amino acids. V lost 0 bases, J lost 5 bases, and 5 bases lay in between. Filled out from reference TRBV15 and TRBJ1-5, the complete variable domain reads DAMVIQNPRYQVTQFGKPVTLSCSQTLNHNVMYWYQQKSSQAPKLLFHYYDKDFNNEADTPDNFQSRRPNTSFCFLDIRSPGLGDTAMYLCATSRDRDQPQHFGDGTRLSIL.

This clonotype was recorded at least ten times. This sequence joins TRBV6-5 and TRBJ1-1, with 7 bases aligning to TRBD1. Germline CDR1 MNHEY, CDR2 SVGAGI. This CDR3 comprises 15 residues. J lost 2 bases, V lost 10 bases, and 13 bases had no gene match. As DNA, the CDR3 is TGTGCCACCTCGACAGGGAGCCTGCCCAACACTGAAGCTTTCTTT. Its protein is CATSTGSLPNTEAFF.

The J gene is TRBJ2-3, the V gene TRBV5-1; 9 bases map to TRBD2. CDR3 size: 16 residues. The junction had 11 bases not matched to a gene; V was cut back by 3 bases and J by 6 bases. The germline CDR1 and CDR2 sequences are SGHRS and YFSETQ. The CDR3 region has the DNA TGCGCCAGCAGCTACACCTCTAGCGGGATAGGGGATACGCAGTATTTT. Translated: CASSYTSSGIGDTQYF.

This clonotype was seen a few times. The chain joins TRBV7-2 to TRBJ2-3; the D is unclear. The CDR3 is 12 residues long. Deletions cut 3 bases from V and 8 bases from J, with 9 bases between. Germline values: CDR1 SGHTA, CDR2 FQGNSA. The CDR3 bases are TGTGCCAGCAGCTTCGGCCCCGGTACGCAGTATTTT. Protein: CASSFGPGTQYF.